The clone carrying this TCR beta chain has only one observation. Germline loops: CDR1 ENHRY, CDR2 SYGVKD. CDR3 length: 16 residues. V gave up 1 base and J gave up 4 bases, with 15 bases separating them. The authors' processing: Estimation of nucleated cell counts relied on the amplification of reference gene primers. Libraries were prepared by immunoSEQ multiplex PCR; TCRdb keeps only in-frame clonotypes and omits some of them. V and J calls and clone size follow that table, whereas D and trimming were derived from the DNA. The top ten clones hold roughly 9% of a sample with a few hundred thousand clones, approximately 88% of them seen once. This specimen belongs to a study of blood T cell repertoires in COVID-19. On the study more broadly: Acute-phase and convalescent COVID-19 samples originated in the United States, Italy and Spain. From T cells, B-cell-depleted T cells, or PBMCs came the material, which was cDNA or gDNA.

Sequenced sample: peripheral blood. This TCR was sampled from a man between 18 and 29 years old with active or convalescent COVID-19. The V gene is TRBV10-3, the J gene TRBJ2-3; perhaps TRBD1 as D (6 bases). CDR3 sequence: CAISEFPGHGADTQYF. CDR3 DNA: TGTGCCATCAGTGAGTTTCCGGGACACGGGGCAGATACGCAGTATTTT.